What follows are 18 T cell receptor beta chains derived from one specimen sequenced in a study of T and B cells in COVID-19 patients. Multiplex PCR with BIOMED2 TRB-A/B primer pools amplified TRB rearrangements. TCRdb analysed the multiplex PCR reads with MiXCR anew, one entry per CDR3 protein. The table includes 8,500 to 10,000 distinct CDR3 sequences, 31% detected once. Blood genomic DNA input for TRB amplification was roughly 250-550 ng. Sequenced sample: blood. These receptors all come from a human donor who had recovered from COVID-19.

This chain uses TRBV18 with TRBJ2-5, with TRBD1 identical over 10 bases. CDR1 is KGHSH, CDR2 LQKENI, per germline. V gave up 6 bases and J gave up 7 bases; unmatched junction bases: 5. The CDR3 is 13 residues long. CDR3 coding DNA: TGTGCCAGCTCCCGGGACAGGGGAACGACCCAGTACTTC. Encoded protein: CASSRDRGTTQYF.

This clonotype is classed as medium-sized (0.01 to 0.1%). The chain uses TRBV6-2 or TRBV6-3 and TRBJ2-1; tentatively, D is TRBD1 or TRBD2 (5 bases each). Germline V gives CDR1 MNHEY, CDR2 SVGEGT. Trimming stripped 6 bases from V and 6 bases from J, with 15 bases between. This CDR3 is built from 14 residues. CDR3 protein: CASSYLGDPNEQFF. CDR3 bases: TGTGCCAGCAGCTACCTGGGGGATCCCAATGAGCAGTTCTTC.

This clonotype is medium-sized in the sample. This chain uses TRBV29-1 with TRBJ1-1; D is unresolved. The CDR3 covers 11 residues. V lost 7 bases, J lost 4 bases, and 10 bases lay in between. The germline V gene has CDR1 SQVTM and CDR2 ANQGSEA. In DNA form, the CDR3 reads TGCAGCGGGTCGACGGTCACTGAAGCTTTCTTT. Its translation is CSGSTVTEAFF.

This clonotype was recorded once. A much larger clone is a single base away; this may be a read error. V is TRBV27 and J is TRBJ2-7; a weak D match, TRBD1 (6 bases). This CDR3 spans 16 amino acids. Germline V CDR1 and CDR2: MNHEY, SMNVEV (reference sequence). CDR3 protein: CAISSYRTVSSYEQYF. The CDR3, as DNA: TGTGCCATCAGTTCCTACCGGACAGTTTCATCCTACGAGCAGTACTTC.

This chain links TRBV5-1 with TRBJ2-3; 8 positions match TRBD1. V shed 1 base, J shed 8 bases, and the junction held 9 bases outside the gene matches. There are 15 residues in the CDR3. CDR1 is SGHRS, CDR2 YFSETQ, per germline. The CDR3 region is CASSLSVTGESTQYF. Written as DNA, the CDR3 is TGCGCCAGCAGCTTGAGTGTGACAGGGGAAAGTACGCAGTATTTT.

Within the sample, this clonotype is medium-sized (0.01 to 0.1%). This chain connects TRBV12-3 or TRBV12-4 to TRBJ2-1; 9 bases match TRBD2. Trimming at V came to 6 bases and at J to 3 bases, leaving 6 bases not matched to a gene. The CDR3 covers 15 residues. CDR3 coding DNA: TGTGCCAGCAGCCGACCTAGCGGGGACTACAATGAGCAGTTCTTC. Its translation is CASSRPSGDYNEQFF.

The J gene is TRBJ1-2, the V gene TRBV5-6; 7 nucleotides match TRBD1. Trimming removed 1 base from V and 0 bases from J; junction bases left unmatched: 6. CDR1 SGHDT and CDR2 YYEEEE come from the germline V gene. The CDR3 spans 16 residues. The CDR3 region is CASSLYGGTANYGYTF. The DNA of the CDR3 is TGTGCCAGCAGCTTGTATGGAGGGACAGCTAACTATGGCTACACCTTC. Drawing the rest from reference TRBV5-6 and TRBJ1-2, the complete variable domain is DAGVTQSPTHLIKTRGQQVTLRCSPKSGHDTVSWYQQALGQGPQFIFQYYEEEERQRGNFPDRFSGHQFPNYSSELNVNALLLGDSALYLCASSLYGGTANYGYTFGSGTRLTVV.

The chain joins TRBV6-2 or TRBV6-3 to TRBJ2-2; no clear D gene. Trimming removed 5 bases at V and 1 base at J, with 8 bases between. The CDR3 is made up of 14 amino acids. Germline-derived CDR1 and CDR2 are MNHEY and SVGEGT. The CDR3 here is CASSPYLNTGELFF. CDR3 sequence (DNA): TGTGCCAGCAGTCCATACTTGAACACCGGGGAGCTGTTTTTT.

In this sample, this clonotype turned up a few times. The chain couples TRBV6-5 to TRBJ1-4, with TRBD1 identical over 7 bases. This CDR3 region has 13 residues. The V segment lost 7 bases and the J segment 2 bases; nucleotides outside the gene matches: 1. The germline V gene has CDR1 MNHEY and CDR2 SVGAGI. The CDR3 is CASKGATNEKLFF. CDR3 in DNA: TGTGCCAGCAAGGGGGCCACTAATGAAAAACTGTTTTTT.

Sample share makes this clonotype medium-sized. The rearrangement uses TRBV29-1 and TRBJ1-2; D gene ambiguous. This CDR3 is 10 amino acids long. V lost 3 bases to trimming and J lost 7 bases, with 6 bases between them. The V gene's germline CDR1 is SQVTM and CDR2 ANQGSEA. In DNA, the CDR3 is TGCAGCGTTGATTGGCCTGGCTACACCTTC. Translating it yields CSVDWPGYTF.

The rearrangement links TRBV29-1 to TRBJ2-7; 8 nucleotides line up with TRBD2. The CDR3 extends over 11 amino acids. With V trimmed by 5 bases and J by 4 bases, 1 base remained unmatched. Germline assignment: CDR1 SQVTM and CDR2 ANQGSEA. CDR3 nucleotides: TGCAGCGTTACGGGGGGGTACGAGCAGTACTTC. Its protein product is CSVTGGYEQYF.

V is TRBV6-5 and J is TRBJ1-2; D is possibly TRBD1 (5 bases). This CDR3 has 13 residues. Germline CDR1 and CDR2: MNHEY and SVGAGI. The V end lost 7 bases, the J end lost 3 bases, and 12 bases lay between the germline ends. CDR3 coding DNA: TGTGCCAGCACCTACGGGGGGGACTATGGCTACACCTTC. It yields the protein CASTYGGDYGYTF.

The sample holds a few counts of this clonotype. The rearrangement links TRBV10-3 to TRBJ2-5; the match to TRBD2 covers 10 bases. With 4 bases clipped from V and 2 bases from J, the junction kept 10 bases outside the gene matches. Germline V gene sequence: CDR1 ENHRY, CDR2 SYGVKD. The CDR3 contains 17 residues. The CDR3 DNA reads TGTGCCATCAGTGGGGGTCTAGCGGGGGCGAATCAAGAGACCCAGTACTTC. Translation gives CAISGGLAGANQETQYF.

The chain couples TRBV6-5 to TRBJ2-3, with 12 bases fitting TRBD2. Germline CDR1 is MNHEY and CDR2 is SVGAGI. The V segment lost 8 bases and the J segment 8 bases; nucleotides outside the gene matches: 5. This CDR3 has 13 residues. CDR3 bases: TGTGCCAGCGGGACTAGCGGGCTTGGTACGCAGTATTTT. Protein sequence: CASGTSGLGTQYF.

The chain recombines TRBV6-1 with TRBJ2-3; D assignment may be TRBD1 or TRBD2 (5 bases each). Germline CDR1 MNHNS, CDR2 SASEGT. The V end lost 6 bases, the J end lost 2 bases, and 9 bases lay between the germline ends. CDR3 length: 13 residues. The CDR3 is CASRVGTTDTQYF. CDR3 bases: TGTGCCAGCAGGGTGGGGACCACAGATACGCAGTATTTT.

The genes are TRBV6-2 or TRBV6-3 and TRBJ1-5, with unresolved D. The CDR3 is 16 residues long. Germline lookup yields CDR1 MNHEY and CDR2 SVGEGT. V was pared by 4 bases and J by 5 bases, with 18 bases between. Written as DNA, the CDR3 is TGTGCCAGCAGTTCATCCGGGTCCTCCTTGGATCAGCCCCAGCATTTT. Its translation is CASSSSGSSLDQPQHF.

For this clonotype: One base away lies a much larger clone, so this may be a sequencing read error. The chain couples TRBV5-1 to TRBJ1-6; TRBD1 agrees at 10 bases. Germline loops: CDR1 SGHRS, CDR2 YFSETQ. CDR3 length: 16 residues. This CDR3 reads CARSAPGGTGDSPLHF. Written as DNA, the CDR3 is TGTGCCAGAAGCGCCCCCGGGGGGACAGGGGATTCACCCCTCCACTTT.

The sample holds a few counts of this clonotype. This rearrangement joins TRBV5-8 to TRBJ2-7; D not certain. The CDR3 sequence is 14 residues long. Trimming cost V 1 base and J 4 bases, with 12 bases left between them. Per germline, CDR1 SGHTS and CDR2 YDEGEE. This chain's CDR3 is CASSLYTEGYEQYF. DNA for the CDR3: TGTGCCAGCAGCTTGTACACGGAAGGATACGAGCAGTACTTC.